Listed here are 10 T cell receptor beta chains from one sample, sequenced in a study of spatial heterogeneity in lung cancer. Time point given: blood at routine non-recurrence follow-up after resection. TCRdb re-called the 5' RACE reads with MiXCR, one entry per CDR3 protein. Of roughly 99,000 distinct CDR3 sequences listed, around 19% are singletons. The sample consisted of PBMCs, taken at follow-up. The receptors originated from a male donor with early-stage non-small cell lung cancer.

This clonotype was seen a few times. V usage is TRBV2 and J usage is TRBJ1-2, with a weak D call TRBD1 (6 bases). The CDR3 contains 13 residues. Germline assignment: CDR1 SNHLY and CDR2 FYNNEI. V dropped 4 bases and J dropped 1 base, with 7 bases sitting between them. The CDR3 nucleotides read TGTGCCAGCAGTGTACAGGGTAACTATGGCTACACCTTC. Translating gives CASSVQGNYGYTF.

In regard to this clonotype: One base away lies a much larger clone, so this may be a sequencing read error. The rearrangement links TRBV2 to TRBJ1-4, with D possibly matching TRBD1 (6 bases). This CDR3 has 15 amino acids. The germline V gene encodes CDR1 SNHLY and CDR2 FYNNEI. V was trimmed by 6 bases and J by 4 bases, leaving 15 bases between them. CDR3 sequence reads: CASRDSTTSNEKLFF. The CDR3 coding sequence is TGTGCCAGCAGGGACAGCACTACCAGTAATGAAAAACTGTTTTTT.

This clonotype came up a few times. This chain links TRBV5-1 with TRBJ2-1; TRBD1 aligns across 12 bases. The V segment lost 0 bases and the J segment 6 bases; nucleotides outside the gene matches: 4. The CDR3 spans 16 residues. Germline CDR1 and CDR2: SGHRS and YFSETQ. The CDR3 bases are TGCGCCAGCAGCTTGGTCGGGACAGGGGGCTTCAATGAGCAGTTCTTC. This translates into CASSLVGTGGFNEQFF.

This clonotype was seen at least ten times. The chain's CDR3 is CSAKLRGRTDTQYF. The CDR3, as DNA: TGCAGTGCTAAACTCAGGGGGAGGACAGATACGCAGTATTTT. The chain uses TRBV20-1 and TRBJ2-3, with D possibly TRBD1 on 7 matching bases. The V end was cut by 4 bases, the J end by 3 bases, with 14 bases between. The CDR3 length is 14 residues. Per germline, CDR1 DFQATT and CDR2 SNEGSKA (reference sequence).

In its sample, this clonotype was seen many times. The rearrangement uses TRBV14 and TRBJ1-6; D ambiguous. The CDR3 totals 16 residues. V shed 2 bases and J shed 7 bases, with 15 bases lying between them. CDR1 and CDR2 from the germline V gene are SGHDN and FVKESK. The CDR3, as DNA: TGTGCCAGCAGCCAACGTAGGCAGGCCCTAAATTCACCCCTCCACTTT. Its protein product is CASSQRRQALNSPLHF. Supplemented by reference TRBV14 and TRBJ1-6, the full variable domain reads EAGVTQFPSHSVIEKGQTVTLRCDPISGHDNLYWYRRVMGKEIKFLLHFVKESKQDESGMPNNRFLAERTGGTYSTLKVQPAELEDSGVYFCASSQRRQALNSPLHFGNGTRLTVT.

This sequence joins TRBV12-3 or TRBV12-4 and TRBJ2-1, with D tentatively TRBD2 (5 bases). Deletions cut 1 base from V and 7 bases from J, with 8 bases between. The CDR3 is 13 amino acids. The CDR3 DNA is TGTGCCAGCAGTTTAGATACTAGGAATGAGCAGTTCTTC. It yields the protein CASSLDTRNEQFF.

The chain employs TRBV21-1 and TRBJ2-1; the table's TRBD2 call for D was not verified on the DNA. TRBV21-1 is reported as a pseudogene. The CDR3 has 15 amino acids. CDR3 region: CASRGTSGDYNEQFF. DNA for the CDR3: TGTGCCAGCAGGGGGACTAGCGGGGACTACAATGAGCAGTTCTTC.

This clonotype appeared many times. This chain connects TRBV20-1 to TRBJ2-3; unclear D gene. V dropped 6 bases and J dropped 4 bases, with 11 bases sitting between them. The CDR3 is made up of 12 amino acids. CDR1 is DFQATT, CDR2 SNEGSKA, per germline (reference sequence). CDR3 amino acids: CSARERADTQYF. CDR3 DNA sequence: TGCAGTGCCCGTGAACGGGCAGATACGCAGTATTTT.

The chain combines TRBV7-9 with TRBJ2-1; D not resolved. Trimming removed 1 base at V and 8 bases at J, with 9 bases between. The CDR3 covers 13 residues. Germline V gene sequence: CDR1 SEHNR, CDR2 FQNEAQ (reference sequence). The CDR3 spells CASSLDSLHEQFF. The CDR3 coding sequence is TGTGCCAGCAGCTTAGATAGCCTCCATGAGCAGTTCTTC.

This clonotype was found many times. The gene calls are TRBV20-1 and TRBJ1-1; perhaps TRBD1 as D (5 bases). Germline V gene lookup returns CDR1 DFQATT and CDR2 SNEGSKA (reference sequence). This CDR3 region has 11 residues. V dropped 4 bases and J dropped 4 bases, with 7 bases sitting between them. The CDR3 region has the DNA TGCAGTGCTACTCAGGGCACTGAAGCTTTCTTT. Its translation is CSATQGTEAFF.